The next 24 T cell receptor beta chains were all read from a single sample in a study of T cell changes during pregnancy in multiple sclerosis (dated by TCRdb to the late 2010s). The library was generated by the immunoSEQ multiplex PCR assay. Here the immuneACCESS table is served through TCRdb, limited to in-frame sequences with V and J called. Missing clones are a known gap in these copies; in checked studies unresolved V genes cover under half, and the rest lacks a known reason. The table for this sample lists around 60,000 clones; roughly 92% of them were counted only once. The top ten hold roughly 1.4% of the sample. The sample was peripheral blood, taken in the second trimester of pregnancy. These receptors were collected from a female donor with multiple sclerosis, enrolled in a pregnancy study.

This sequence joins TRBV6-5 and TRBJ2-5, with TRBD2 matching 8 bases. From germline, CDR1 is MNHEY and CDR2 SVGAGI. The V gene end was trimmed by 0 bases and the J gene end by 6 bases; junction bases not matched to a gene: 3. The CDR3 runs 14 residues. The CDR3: CASSYSPGGKTQYF. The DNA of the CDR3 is TGTGCCAGCAGTTACTCGCCGGGGGGGAAGACCCAGTACTTC.

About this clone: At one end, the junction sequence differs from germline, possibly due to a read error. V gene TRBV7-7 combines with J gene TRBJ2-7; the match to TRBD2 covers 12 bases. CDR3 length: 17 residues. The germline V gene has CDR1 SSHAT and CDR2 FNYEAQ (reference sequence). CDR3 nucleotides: TGTGCTAGCAGCTCTAAAAGGACTAGCGGGACTAGGTACGAGCAGTACTTC. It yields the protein CASSSKRTSGTRYEQYF. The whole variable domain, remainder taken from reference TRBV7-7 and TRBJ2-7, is GAGVSQSPRYKVTKRGQDVTLRCDPISSHATLYWYQQALGQGPEFLTYFNYEAQPDKSGLPSDRFSAERPEGSISTLTIQRTEQRDSAMYRCASSSKRTSGTRYEQYFGPGTRLTVT.

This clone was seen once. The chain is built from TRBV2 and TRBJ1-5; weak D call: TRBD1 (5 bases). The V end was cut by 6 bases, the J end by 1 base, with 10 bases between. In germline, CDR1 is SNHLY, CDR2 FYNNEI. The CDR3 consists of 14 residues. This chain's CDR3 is CASSAGLSNQPQHF. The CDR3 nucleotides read TGTGCCAGCAGCGCAGGGTTGAGCAATCAGCCCCAGCATTTT.

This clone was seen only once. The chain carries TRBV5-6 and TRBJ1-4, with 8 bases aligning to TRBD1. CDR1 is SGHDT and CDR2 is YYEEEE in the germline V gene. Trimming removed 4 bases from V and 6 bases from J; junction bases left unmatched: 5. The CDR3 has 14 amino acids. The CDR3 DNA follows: TGTGCCAGCAGCAGAACAGGGGGTGATGAAAAACTGTTTTTT. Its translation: CASSRTGGDEKLFF.

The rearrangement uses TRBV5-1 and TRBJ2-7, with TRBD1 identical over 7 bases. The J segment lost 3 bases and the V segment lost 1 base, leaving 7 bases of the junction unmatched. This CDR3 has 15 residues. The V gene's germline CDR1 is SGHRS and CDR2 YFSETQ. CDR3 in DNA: TGCGCCAGCAGCTTGTCCCTGGACAGGCTCTACGAGCAGTACTTC. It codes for CASSLSLDRLYEQYF. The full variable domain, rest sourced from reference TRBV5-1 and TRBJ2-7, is KAGVTQTPRYLIKTRGQQVTLSCSPISGHRSVSWYQQTPGQGLQFLFEYFSETQRNKGNFPGRFSGRQFSNSRSEMNVSTLELGDSALYLCASSLSLDRLYEQYFGPGTRLTVT.

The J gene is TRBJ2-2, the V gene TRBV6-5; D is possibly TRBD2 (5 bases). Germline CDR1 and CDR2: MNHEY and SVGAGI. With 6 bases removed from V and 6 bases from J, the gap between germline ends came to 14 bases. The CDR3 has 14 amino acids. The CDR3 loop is CASSPTLRAGELFF. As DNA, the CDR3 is TGTGCCAGCAGCCCCACCCTGAGGGCCGGGGAGCTGTTTTTT.

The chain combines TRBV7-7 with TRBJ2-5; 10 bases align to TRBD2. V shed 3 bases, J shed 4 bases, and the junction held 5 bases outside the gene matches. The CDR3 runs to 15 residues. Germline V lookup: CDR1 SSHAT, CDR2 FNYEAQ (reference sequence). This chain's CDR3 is CASSFSSGSLETQYF. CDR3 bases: TGTGCCAGCAGCTTTTCTAGCGGGAGTTTAGAGACCCAGTACTTC. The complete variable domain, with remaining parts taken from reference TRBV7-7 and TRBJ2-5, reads GAGVSQSPRYKVTKRGQDVTLRCDPISSHATLYWYQQALGQGPEFLTYFNYEAQPDKSGLPSDRFSAERPEGSISTLTIQRTEQRDSAMYRCASSFSSGSLETQYFGPGTRLLVL.

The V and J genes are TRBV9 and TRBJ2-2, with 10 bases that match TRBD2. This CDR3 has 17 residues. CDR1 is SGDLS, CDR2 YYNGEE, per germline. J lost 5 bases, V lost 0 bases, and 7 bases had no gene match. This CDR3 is CASSVDPSGSLTGELFF. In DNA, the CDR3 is TGTGCCAGCAGCGTAGATCCTAGCGGGAGTTTGACCGGGGAGCTGTTTTTT.

The CDR3 DNA reads TGTGCCAGCAGCGTAGCGGGGGGAAGTGGCTACACCTTC. Translation gives CASSVAGGSGYTF. The chain couples TRBV9 to TRBJ1-2; D may be TRBD1 (5 bases). The length of the CDR3 is 13 residues. Germline assignment: CDR1 SGDLS and CDR2 YYNGEE. Trimming took 0 bases from V and 7 from J, leaving 10 bases between them.

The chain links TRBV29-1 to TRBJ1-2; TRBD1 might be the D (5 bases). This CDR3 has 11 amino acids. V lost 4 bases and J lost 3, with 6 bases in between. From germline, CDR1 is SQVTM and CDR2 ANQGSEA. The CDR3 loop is CSVVRDYGYTF. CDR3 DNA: TGCAGCGTTGTCAGGGACTATGGCTACACCTTC.

CDR3 sequence (DNA): TGTGCCAGCAGCTTAACTACTAGCGGGAGGAGCTCCTACGAGCAGTACTTC. It codes for CASSLTTSGRSSYEQYF. This chain uses TRBV7-8 with TRBJ2-7, with 12 positions matching TRBD2. V was clipped by 2 bases and J by 0 bases; unmatched bases: 5. Germline V CDR1 and CDR2: SGHVS, FQNEAQ. This CDR3 comprises 17 residues.

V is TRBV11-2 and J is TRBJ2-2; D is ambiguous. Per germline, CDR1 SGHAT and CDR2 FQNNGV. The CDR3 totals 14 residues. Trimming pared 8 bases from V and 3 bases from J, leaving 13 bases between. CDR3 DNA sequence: TGTGCCAGCGCTCAGAGGCGTTACACCGGGGAGCTGTTTTTT. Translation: CASAQRRYTGELFF.

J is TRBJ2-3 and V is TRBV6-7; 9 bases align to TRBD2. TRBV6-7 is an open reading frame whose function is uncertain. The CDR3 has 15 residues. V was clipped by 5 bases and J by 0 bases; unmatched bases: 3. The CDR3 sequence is CASSGREGSTDTQYF. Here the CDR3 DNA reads TGTGCCAGCAGTGGGCGGGAGGGGAGCACAGATACGCAGTATTTT.

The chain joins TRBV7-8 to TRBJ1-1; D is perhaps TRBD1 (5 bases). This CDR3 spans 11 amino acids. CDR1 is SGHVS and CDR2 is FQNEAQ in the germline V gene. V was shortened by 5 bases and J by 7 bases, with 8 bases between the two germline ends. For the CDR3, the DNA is TGTGCCAGCAGCCAGGGCCTTGAAGCTTTCTTT. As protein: CASSQGLEAFF.

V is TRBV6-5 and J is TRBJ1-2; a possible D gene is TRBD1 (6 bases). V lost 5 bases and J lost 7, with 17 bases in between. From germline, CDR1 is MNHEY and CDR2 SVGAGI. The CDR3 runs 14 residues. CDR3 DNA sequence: TGTGCCAGCAGTCCGGGACAACTCCGCGGTGGCTACACCTTC. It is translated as CASSPGQLRGGYTF.

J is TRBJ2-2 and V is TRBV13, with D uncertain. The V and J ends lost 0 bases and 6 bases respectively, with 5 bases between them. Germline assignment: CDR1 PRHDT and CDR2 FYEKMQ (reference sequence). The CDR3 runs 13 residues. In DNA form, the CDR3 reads TGTGCCAGCAGCTTAGGACACCCCGGGGAGCTGTTTTTT. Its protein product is CASSLGHPGELFF.

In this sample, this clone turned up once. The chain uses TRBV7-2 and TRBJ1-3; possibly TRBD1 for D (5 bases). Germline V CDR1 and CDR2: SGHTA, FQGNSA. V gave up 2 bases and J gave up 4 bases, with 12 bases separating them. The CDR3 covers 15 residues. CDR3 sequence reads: CASSLQEGAGNTIYF. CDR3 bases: TGTGCCAGCAGCTTACAGGAAGGGGCCGGAAACACCATATATTTT.

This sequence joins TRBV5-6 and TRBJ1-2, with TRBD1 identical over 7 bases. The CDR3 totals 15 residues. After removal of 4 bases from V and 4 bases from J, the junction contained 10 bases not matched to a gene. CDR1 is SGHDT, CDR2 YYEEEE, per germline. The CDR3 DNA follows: TGTGCCAGCAGCGGCGGGACAGAGATAACCTATGGCTACACCTTC. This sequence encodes CASSGGTEITYGYTF.

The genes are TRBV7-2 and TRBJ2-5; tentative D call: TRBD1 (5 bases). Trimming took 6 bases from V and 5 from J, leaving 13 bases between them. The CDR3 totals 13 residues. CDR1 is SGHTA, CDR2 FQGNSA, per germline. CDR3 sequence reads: CASSVGQSETQYF. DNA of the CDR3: TGTGCCAGCAGTGTGGGGCAGTCGGAGACCCAGTACTTC.

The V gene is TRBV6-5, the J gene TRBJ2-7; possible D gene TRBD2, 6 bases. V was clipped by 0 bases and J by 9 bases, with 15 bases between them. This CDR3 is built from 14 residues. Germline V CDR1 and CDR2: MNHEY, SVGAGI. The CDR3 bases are TGTGCCAGCAGTTACTCCGGGACTGTCTCCGGGCAGTACTTC. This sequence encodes CASSYSGTVSGQYF.

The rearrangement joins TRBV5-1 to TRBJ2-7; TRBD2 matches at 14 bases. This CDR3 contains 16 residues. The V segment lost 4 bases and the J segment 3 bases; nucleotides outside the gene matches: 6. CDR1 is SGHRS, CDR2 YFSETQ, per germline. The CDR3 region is CASSPGTSGSVYEQYF. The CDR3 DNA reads TGCGCCAGCAGCCCTGGGACTAGCGGGAGCGTCTACGAGCAGTACTTC. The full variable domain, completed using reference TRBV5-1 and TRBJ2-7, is KAGVTQTPRYLIKTRGQQVTLSCSPISGHRSVSWYQQTPGQGLQFLFEYFSETQRNKGNFPGRFSGRQFSNSRSEMNVSTLELGDSALYLCASSPGTSGSVYEQYFGPGTRLTVT.

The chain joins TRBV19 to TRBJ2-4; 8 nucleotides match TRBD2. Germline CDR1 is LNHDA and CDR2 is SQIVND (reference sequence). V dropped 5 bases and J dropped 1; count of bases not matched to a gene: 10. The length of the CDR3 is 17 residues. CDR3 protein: CASSSTGGRTAKNIQYF. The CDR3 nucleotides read TGTGCCAGTAGTTCAACGGGGGGGAGGACGGCCAAAAACATTCAGTACTTC.

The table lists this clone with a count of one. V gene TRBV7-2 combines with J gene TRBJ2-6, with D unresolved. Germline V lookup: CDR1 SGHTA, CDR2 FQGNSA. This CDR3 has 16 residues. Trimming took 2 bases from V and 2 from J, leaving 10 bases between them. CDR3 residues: CASSLNAEAGANVLTF. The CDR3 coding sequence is TGTGCCAGCAGCTTAAATGCGGAAGCTGGGGCCAACGTCCTGACTTTC.

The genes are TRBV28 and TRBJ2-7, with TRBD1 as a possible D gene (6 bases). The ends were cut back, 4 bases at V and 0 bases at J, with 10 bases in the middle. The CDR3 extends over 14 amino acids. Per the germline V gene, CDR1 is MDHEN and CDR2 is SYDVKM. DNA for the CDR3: TGTGCCAGCAGTTCCACAGGGAGCTCCTACGAGCAGTACTTC. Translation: CASSSTGSSYEQYF. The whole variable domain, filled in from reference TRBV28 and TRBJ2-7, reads DVKVTQSSRYLVKRTGEKVFLECVQDMDHENMFWYRQDPGLGLRLIYFSYDVKMKEKGDIPEGYSVSREKKERFSLILESASTNQTSMYLCASSSTGSSYEQYFGPGTRLTVT.